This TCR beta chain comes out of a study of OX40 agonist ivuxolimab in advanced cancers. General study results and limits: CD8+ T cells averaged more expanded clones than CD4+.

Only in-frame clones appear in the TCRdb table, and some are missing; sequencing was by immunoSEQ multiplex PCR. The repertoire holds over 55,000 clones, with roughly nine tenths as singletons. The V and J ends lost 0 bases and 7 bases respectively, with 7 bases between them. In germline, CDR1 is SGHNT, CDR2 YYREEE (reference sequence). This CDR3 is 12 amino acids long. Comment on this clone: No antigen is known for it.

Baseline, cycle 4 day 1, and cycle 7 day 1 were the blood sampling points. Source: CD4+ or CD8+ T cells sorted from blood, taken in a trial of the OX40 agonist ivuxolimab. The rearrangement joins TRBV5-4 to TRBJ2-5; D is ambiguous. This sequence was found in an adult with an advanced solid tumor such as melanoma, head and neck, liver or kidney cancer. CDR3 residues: CASSLGSRTQYF. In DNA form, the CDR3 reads TGTGCCAGCAGCTTGGGATCGAGGACCCAGTACTTC. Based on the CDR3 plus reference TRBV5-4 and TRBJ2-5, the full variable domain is ETGVTQSPTHLIKTRGQQVTLRCSSQSGHNTVSWYQQALGQGPQFIFQYYREEENGRGNFPPRFSGLQFPNYSSELNVNALELDDSALYLCASSLGSRTQYFGPGTRLLVL.